Included here is one T cell receptor beta chain sequence, with context. This record comes from a study of blood T cell repertoires in COVID-19. About the study: Acute and convalescent COVID-19 specimens originated in the United States, Italy and Spain. In each case, the material was cDNA or gDNA derived from T cells, B-cell-depleted T cells, or PBMCs.

Trimming took off 1 base at V and 3 bases at J, with 16 bases between the two ends. Germline CDR1 and CDR2: SGHTA and FQGNSA. The CDR3 is 16 residues long. Only in-frame clones appear in the TCRdb table, and some are missing; sequencing was by immunoSEQ multiplex PCR. The data contain about 210,000 clones, 88% of them singletons. The chain links TRBV7-2 to TRBJ2-7; a possible D gene is TRBD1 (5 bases). The TCR sequence derives from a man between 70 and 80 years old with acute or convalescent COVID-19. Specimen: peripheral blood. CDR3: CASSLVDSRRNYEQYF. The CDR3 DNA reads TGTGCCAGCAGCTTAGTTGACAGTCGGAGAAACTACGAGCAGTACTTC. Filled out from reference TRBV7-2 and TRBJ2-7, the complete variable domain reads GAGVSQSPSNKVTEKGKDVELRCDPISGHTALYWYRQSLGQGLEFLIYFQGNSAPDKSGLPSDRFSAERTGGSVSTLTIQRTQQEDSAVYLCASSLVDSRRNYEQYFGPGTRLTVT.